Following are 30 T cell receptor beta chains from one sample sequenced in a study of tissue T cells after allogeneic stem cell transplantation. Sequenced by immunoSEQ multiplex PCR; TCRdb stores in-frame clones only, minus some. The sample lists about 2,000 clones; roughly 52% were seen once. Stated time point: mouse harvest day 14 after allogeneic transplant. Each mouse received 10^7 T-cell-depleted marrow cells plus 10^6 splenic CD5+ T cells by tail vein. The sequencing input was gut tissue. The receptor set was obtained from a female BALB/c mouse given C57BL/6 T cells with graft-versus-host disease after an allogeneic hematopoietic cell transplant.

There are a few counts of this clone. Genes and germline come from the mouse. The read ends 1 residue early relative to the CDR3; the germline J gene fills the gap. The V call is TRBV3, the J call TRBJ2-7, with TRBD1 identical over 7 bases. After removal of 5 bases from V and 4 bases from J, the junction contained 5 bases not matched to a gene. Per germline, CDR1 SNHLY and CDR2 FYNGKV (reference sequence). The CDR3 is 13 residues long. The CDR3 sequence: CASSQLTGYEQYF. The part of the CDR3 DNA that was read is TGTGCCAGCAGCCAACTGACAGGGTATGAACAGTAC.

Points on this clone: At one end the junction does not follow the germline gene, possibly because of a read error. Germline and genes: mouse. The read terminates 1 residue before the CDR3 end, so the remaining end is supplied by the germline J gene. The genes are TRBV19 and TRBJ1-5, with a tentative D call TRBD1 (5 bases). The CDR3 length is 15 residues. CDR1 is FNHDT and CDR2 is SITEND in the germline V gene (reference sequence). CDR3 DNA, as far as it was read: TGTGCCAGCCGTACCCCGCGACAGAACACCCAGGCTCCGCTT. Protein product: CASRTPRQNTQAPL. Given in full, the CDR3 is CASRTPRQNTQAPLF.

A word on this clone: Germline and genes: mouse. The read stops 1 residue short of the end of the CDR3; the missing end is completed from the germline J gene. Other DNA variants within this sample encode the same CDR3. The V call is TRBV26, the J call TRBJ1-1; D remains ambiguous. Trimming removed 2 bases at V and 0 bases at J, with 4 bases between. CDR3 length: 13 amino acids. Germline-derived CDR1 and CDR2 are KGHPV and FQNQEV (reference sequence). The CDR3 bases that were read are TGTGCCAGCAGTCTGGGGGCAAACACAGAAGTCTTC. Its protein is CASSLGANTEVF. In full, the CDR3 is CASSLGANTEVFF.

To note about this clone: At one end the junction does not follow the germline gene, possibly because of a read error. Gene names and germline refer to mouse. The CDR3 end falls 1 residue outside the read, so it is completed with the germline J gene. The V and J genes are TRBV14 and TRBJ2-1; 11 bases are a match to TRBD2. The V gene's germline CDR1 is SGHDT and CDR2 FRDEAV. This CDR3 has 15 residues. The chain's CDR3 is CASCLGTGGYAEQFF. The covered CDR3 bases are TGTGCCAGCTGTTTGGGGACTGGGGGCTATGCTGAGCAGTTC.

About this clone itself: Gene names and germline match the mouse. The observed sequence ends 1 residue before the CDR3 terminus, with the missing tail filled in from the germline J gene. The V gene is TRBV12-2, the J gene TRBJ1-2; D call uncertain. The CDR3 has 15 amino acids. Germline V CDR1 and CDR2: SGHLS, HYDKME. V was trimmed by 0 bases and J by 2 bases, leaving 12 bases between them. The sequenced CDR3 bases are TGTGCCAGCTCTCTCGACTGGGAGAGGAACTCCGACTACACC. Protein: CASSLDWERNSDYT. The CDR3 in full is CASSLDWERNSDYTF. Full variable domain (remainder filled in from reference TRBV12-2 and TRBJ1-2): NSGVVQSPRYIIKGKGERSILKCIPISGHLSVAWYQQTQGQELKFFIQHYDKMERDKGNLPSRFSVQQFDDYHSEMNMSALELEDSAVYFCASSLDWERNSDYTFGSGTRLLVI.

On this clone itself: Gene names and germline match the mouse. The sequenced fragment ends 1 residue before the CDR3 boundary, so the rest is inferred from the germline J gene. J is TRBJ2-3 and V is TRBV26; 7 bases align to TRBD2. This CDR3 is 14 amino acids long. Germline CDR1 is KGHPV and CDR2 is FQNQEV (reference sequence). V lost 6 bases to trimming and J lost 0 bases; unmatched junction nucleotides: 3. The sequenced part of the CDR3 DNA is TGTGCCAGCAGCGGGACTGATAGTGCAGAAACGCTGTAT. This gives the protein CASSGTDSAETLY. The entire CDR3 protein reads CASSGTDSAETLYF. The full variable domain, with the rest looked up from reference TRBV26 and TRBJ2-3, is NSKVIQTPRYLVKGQGQKAKMRCIPEKGHPVVFWYQQNKNNEFKFLINFQNQEVLQQIDMTEKRFSAECPSNSPCSLEIQSSEAGDSALYLCASSGTDSAETLYFGSGTRLTVL.

Of note for this clone: Since a far larger clone is one base different, this is likely a read error. Gene and germline names: mouse. The CDR3 end falls 1 residue outside the read, so it is completed with the germline J gene. The V gene is TRBV4, the J gene TRBJ2-1; 11 bases are a match to TRBD2. V shed 4 bases, J shed 5 bases, and the junction held 4 bases outside the gene matches. The CDR3 is made up of 15 amino acids. Germline V CDR1 and CDR2: LGHDT, YNNKQL (reference sequence). The part of the CDR3 DNA that was read is TGTGCCAGCAGCTGGGGACTGGGGGATGATGCTGAGCAGTTC. It yields the protein CASSWGLGDDAEQF. The whole CDR3 region reads CASSWGLGDDAEQFF. Filled out from reference TRBV4 and TRBJ2-1, the complete variable domain reads ETAVFQTPNYHVTQVGNEVSFNCKQTLGHDTMYWYKQDSKKLLKIMFSYNNKQLIVNETVPRRFSPQSSDKAHLNLRIKSVEPEDSAVYLCASSWGLGDDAEQFFGPGTRLTVL.

This clone was detected once. Gene labels here are mouse ones. From the germline J gene comes the end of the CDR3, since the read stops 1 residue before it. The chain combines TRBV23 with TRBJ1-2; TRBD1 is the table's D call and was not checked against the DNA. CDR3 length: 14 residues. From germline, CDR1 is KGHTA and CDR2 FQNQQP. CDR3 DNA, as far as it was read: TGCTCCAGCAGTCGGGGACAAAAAAACTCCGACTACACC. Translated: CSSSRGQKNSDYT. The whole CDR3 is CSSSRGQKNSDYTF.

This clone is judged medium-sized. Gene labels here are mouse ones. Read data end 1 residue before the CDR3 end; the end is taken from the germline J gene. V gene TRBV26 combines with J gene TRBJ1-4; the match to TRBD1 covers 7 bases. Germline trimming cut 4 bases from V and 3 bases from J; bases unmatched to any gene: 5. This CDR3 has 15 residues. Germline assignment: CDR1 KGHPV and CDR2 FQNQEV (reference sequence). CDR3 residues: CASSPHRGPNERLFF. The DNA read from the CDR3 is TGTGCCAGCAGTCCCCACAGGGGTCCCAACGAAAGATTATTT. The full variable domain, its missing parts supplied by reference TRBV26 and TRBJ1-4, is NSKVIQTPRYLVKGQGQKAKMRCIPEKGHPVVFWYQQNKNNEFKFLINFQNQEVLQQIDMTEKRFSAECPSNSPCSLEIQSSEAGDSALYLCASSPHRGPNERLFFGHGTKLSVL.

There are a few counts of this clone. The germline and genes are mouse ones. The missing CDR3 end, 1 residue past where the read stops, is filled in from the germline J gene. V usage is TRBV5 and J usage is TRBJ2-2; 13 nucleotides line up with TRBD2. J was trimmed by 0 bases and V by 0 bases; bases with no gene match: 1. CDR3 length: 18 amino acids. CDR1 is LGHNA and CDR2 is YNLKQL in the germline V gene (reference sequence). The CDR3 loop reads CASSQEGTGGANTGQLYF. CDR3 DNA, as far as it was read: TGTGCCAGCAGCCAAGAAGGGACTGGGGGGGCAAACACCGGGCAGCTCTAC.

Note on this clone: Genes here carry mouse names. Coverage ceases 1 residue before the CDR3 finishes, and the germline J gene fills in the end. J is TRBJ1-1 and V is TRBV23; the tabulated D call, TRBD1, remains unverified against the DNA. The CDR3 loop spans 14 amino acids. Germline lookup yields CDR1 KGHTA and CDR2 FQNQQP. The part of the CDR3 DNA that was read is TGCTCCAGCAGTCAAGGGACATCAAACACAGAAGTCTTC. Amino acids: CSSSQGTSNTEVF. The full CDR3 is CSSSQGTSNTEVFF. The entire variable domain, with the rest obtained from reference TRBV23 and TRBJ1-1, is as follows: DAAVTQKPRYLIKMKGQEAEMKCIPEKGHTAVFWYQQKQSKELKFLIYFQNQQPLDQIDMVKERFSAVCPSSSLCSLGIRTCEAEDSALYLCSSSQGTSNTEVFFGKGTRLTVV.

A note on this clone: Genes and germline are mouse. The read halts 1 residue ahead of the CDR3 end, with the missing end drawn from the germline J gene. The chain carries TRBV26 and TRBJ1-1; D not resolved. The V end was cut by 1 base, the J end by 1 base, with 1 base between. This CDR3 is built from 12 residues. Germline V gives CDR1 KGHPV, CDR2 FQNQEV (reference sequence). CDR3: CASSLWNTEVFF. The CDR3 bases that were read are TGTGCCAGCAGTCTGTGGAACACAGAAGTCTTC.

Notes on this clone: Any gene name here is a mouse gene name. The read terminates 1 residue before the CDR3 end, so the remaining end is supplied by the germline J gene. The chain has TRBV26 and TRBJ1-4, with a possible D match to TRBD1 (5 bases). Trimming shortened V by 2 bases and J by 5 bases, and 6 bases separated the two germline ends. The V gene's germline CDR1 is KGHPV and CDR2 FQNQEV (reference sequence). This CDR3 spans 13 amino acids. The CDR3 DNA, read in part, is TGTGCCAGCAGTCTGGGACAAAACGAAAGATTATTT. It yields the protein CASSLGQNERLF. The full CDR3 protein is CASSLGQNERLFF.

By its share, this clone is hyperexpanded. The genes and germline here are from mouse. The read terminates 1 residue ahead of where the CDR3 ends, so the germline J gene completes it. The rearrangement links TRBV19 to TRBJ1-5; 7 bases agree with TRBD1. V lost 3 bases to trimming and J lost 1 base; unmatched junction nucleotides: 4. The germline V gene has CDR1 FNHDT and CDR2 SITEND (reference sequence). CDR3 length: 15 amino acids. CDR3 in amino acids: CASSTPGQNNQAPLF. CDR3 DNA (partial): TGTGCCAGCAGTACCCCGGGACAGAACAACCAGGCTCCGCTT.

This clone rates as large. Gene names are the mouse ones. The read ends 1 residue early relative to the CDR3; the germline J gene fills the gap. This chain uses TRBV29 with TRBJ1-1, with 7 bases aligning to TRBD1. The CDR3 is made up of 14 amino acids. Germline V lookup: CDR1 MSHET, CDR2 SYDVDS. The V and J ends lost 3 bases and 1 base, in that order; junction bases with no gene match: 2. The CDR3 loop is CASSFRDRNTEVFF. The sequenced part of the CDR3 DNA is TGTGCTAGCAGTTTCCGGGACAGAAACACAGAAGTCTTC. Together with reference TRBV29 and TRBJ1-1, the CDR3 gives the full variable domain: DMKVTQMPRYLIKRMGENVLLECGQDMSHETMYWYRQDPGLGLQLIYISYDVDSNSEGDIPKGYRVSRKKREHFSLILDSAKTNQTSVYFCASSFRDRNTEVFFGKGTRLTVV.

A word on this clone: Germline and genes here are mouse. The read ends 1 residue early relative to the CDR3; the germline J gene fills the gap. The chain recombines TRBV12-2 with TRBJ1-6; D is possibly TRBD1 (6 bases). TRBJ1-6 belongs to the ORF category, with a function that is uncertain. Germline loops: CDR1 SGHLS, CDR2 HYDKME. Trimming removed 2 bases at V and 1 base at J, with 11 bases between. This CDR3 region has 16 residues. Here the CDR3 reads CASSPHRVSYNSPLYF. CDR3 DNA (partial): TGTGCCAGCTCTCCCCACAGGGTATCCTATAATTCGCCCCTCTAC.

As for this clone: The listed genes are named as in mouse. The read comes to an end 1 residue before the CDR3 does, leaving the germline J gene to fill in the end. The chain couples TRBV19 to TRBJ2-7; 9 bases fit TRBD2. This CDR3 has 15 amino acids. The germline gives CDR1 FNHDT, CDR2 SITEND (reference sequence). The junction had 8 bases not matched to a gene; V was cut back by 0 bases and J by 7 bases. The chain's CDR3 is CASSIANWGAREQYF. CDR3 DNA, as far as it was read: TGTGCCAGCAGTATAGCTAACTGGGGGGCGAGGGAACAGTAC. The full variable domain, completed using reference TRBV19 and TRBJ2-7, is GGIITQTPKFLIGQEGQKLTLKCQQNFNHDTMYWYRQDSGKGLRLIYYSITENDLQKGDLSEGYDASREKKSSFSLTVTSAQKNEMAVFLCASSIANWGAREQYFGPGTRLTVL.

As to this clone: Genes and germline are mouse. The read halts 1 residue ahead of the CDR3 end, with the missing end drawn from the germline J gene. The rearrangement links TRBV20 to TRBJ1-4; perhaps TRBD1 as D (6 bases). CDR1 and CDR2 (germline): GFQATS, STVNSAI. The germline V and J ends were trimmed by 0 bases and 5 bases, with 13 bases remaining between them. The length of the CDR3 is 15 residues. Partial CDR3 DNA: TGTGGTGCTAGGGACAGGGGAAGGGGTAACGAAAGATTATTT. The encoded protein is CGARDRGRGNERLF. The entire CDR3 sequence reads CGARDRGRGNERLFF.

Only a few counts were recorded for this clone. Genes and germline come from the mouse. With the read ending 1 residue before the CDR3 end, the germline J gene is used to fill in that end. The V gene is TRBV12-2, the J gene TRBJ1-4; perhaps TRBD1 as D (5 bases). The germline gives CDR1 SGHLS, CDR2 HYDKME. Trimming cost V 2 bases and J 0 bases, with 6 bases left between them. The CDR3 has 14 amino acids. The part of the CDR3 DNA that was read is TGTGCCAGCTCTCGGACAATTTCCAACGAAAGATTATTT. Its protein product is CASSRTISNERLF. The full CDR3 is CASSRTISNERLFF.

Worth noting for this clone: These gene names are mouse names. Sequencing ends 1 residue short of the CDR3 end; the germline J gene provides the rest. The rearrangement links TRBV26 to TRBJ1-2; D remains unclear. This CDR3 comprises 12 residues. Trimming shortened V by 3 bases and J by 2 bases, and 4 bases separated the two germline ends. Germline CDR1 KGHPV, CDR2 FQNQEV (reference sequence). CDR3 in amino acids: CASSLDNSDYTF. The sequenced CDR3 bases are TGTGCCAGCAGTCTTGACAACTCCGACTACACC.

On this clone: The gene names given are mouse names. The read ends 1 residue before the CDR3 terminus; that terminus is restored from the germline J gene. The J gene is TRBJ2-4, the V gene TRBV2, with TRBD2 matching 10 bases. CDR3 length: 14 amino acids. Losses at the gene ends were 4 bases for V and 8 bases for J; bases not matched to a gene: 6. From germline, CDR1 is LGHNA and CDR2 YSYQKL. CDR3 DNA (partial): TGTGCCAGCAGCCTCCCGGGACTGGGGCCCACCTTGTAC. Its protein is CASSLPGLGPTLY. The whole CDR3 protein is CASSLPGLGPTLYF.

This clone occurred a few times. Genes here carry mouse names. The sequenced fragment ends 1 residue before the CDR3 boundary, so the rest is inferred from the germline J gene. The chain recombines TRBV16 with TRBJ1-1; D unresolved. Germline V lookup: CDR1 SGHSA, CDR2 FRNQAP. The CDR3 loop spans 11 amino acids. V shed 0 bases and J shed 7 bases, with 3 bases lying between them. Partial CDR3 DNA: TGTGCAAGCAGCTTAGACCTAGAAGTCTTC. It encodes CASSLDLEVF. The CDR3 as a whole reads CASSLDLEVFF. Drawing the rest from reference TRBV16 and TRBJ1-1, the complete variable domain is NAGVIQTPRHKVTGKGQEATLWCEPISGHSAVFWYRQTIVQGLEFLTYFRNQAPIDDSGMPKERFSAQMPNQSHSTLKIQSTQPQDSAVYLCASSLDLEVFFGKGTRLTVV.

About this clone itself: Any gene name here is a mouse gene name. The read is 1 residue too short to cover the CDR3 end, so that end is filled in from the germline J gene. The chain couples TRBV24 to TRBJ2-5; 8 bases match TRBD2. Looked up from germline, CDR1 is KGHTA and CDR2 is FRNEEI. V trimming: 0 bases; J trimming: 2 bases; junction bases outside the gene matches: 10. The CDR3 loop spans 18 amino acids. CDR3 DNA (partial): TGTGCCAGCAGTCTGTATAGGAGCTGGGGGGCTGGCCAAGACACCCAGTAC. It codes for CASSLYRSWGAGQDTQY. In full, the CDR3 reads CASSLYRSWGAGQDTQYF.

Concerning this clone: Gene names are the mouse ones. The DNA ends 1 residue before the CDR3 does, and the rest of the CDR3 is filled in from the germline J gene. The chain has TRBV26 and TRBJ1-2, with TRBD1 as a possible D gene (5 bases). This CDR3 has 13 residues. The V end was cut by 5 bases, the J end by 0 bases, with 7 bases between. Germline V gives CDR1 KGHPV, CDR2 FQNQEV (reference sequence). CDR3 sequence reads: CASSFRANSDYTF. CDR3 bases read: TGTGCCAGCAGTTTCAGGGCAAACTCCGACTACACC.

Concerning this clone: Mouse gene names and germline throughout. The read ends 1 residue before the CDR3 terminus; that terminus is restored from the germline J gene. The V gene is TRBV3, the J gene TRBJ2-2; 7 bases match TRBD2. V was clipped by 6 bases and J by 3 bases; unmatched bases: 7. CDR1 and CDR2 (germline): SNHLY, FYNGKV (reference sequence). The length of the CDR3 is 15 residues. CDR3 amino acids: CASRPWGMDTGQLYF. The CDR3 bases that were read are TGTGCCAGCAGACCCTGGGGGATGGACACCGGGCAGCTCTAC.

Concerning this clone: Gene names denote mouse genes. The read is 1 residue too short to cover the CDR3 end, so that end is filled in from the germline J gene. The gene calls are TRBV16 and TRBJ1-1, with 7 bases lining up with TRBD1. Germline loops: CDR1 SGHSA, CDR2 FRNQAP. The CDR3 loop spans 14 amino acids. Unmatched junction bases numbered 6, after V lost 5 bases and J lost 3 bases. The chain's CDR3 is CASSPRQGDTEVFF. The CDR3 DNA, read in part, is TGTGCAAGCAGCCCCCGGCAGGGGGACACAGAAGTCTTC. Looking up the rest from reference TRBV16 and TRBJ1-1 gives the full variable domain: NAGVIQTPRHKVTGKGQEATLWCEPISGHSAVFWYRQTIVQGLEFLTYFRNQAPIDDSGMPKERFSAQMPNQSHSTLKIQSTQPQDSAVYLCASSPRQGDTEVFFGKGTRLTVV.

With respect to this clone: Here the gene names and germline are mouse. The read falls 1 residue short of the CDR3 end, and the missing part is taken from the germline J gene. The chain carries TRBV16 and TRBJ1-1, with D perhaps TRBD1 (5 bases). V shed 1 base and J shed 0 bases, with 6 bases lying between them. Looked up from germline, CDR1 is SGHSA and CDR2 is FRNQAP. The CDR3 is 14 amino acids. The part of the CDR3 DNA that was read is TGTGCAAGCAGCTTAGTGGGGCCAAACACAGAAGTCTTC. It translates to CASSLVGPNTEVF. The entire CDR3 sequence reads CASSLVGPNTEVFF.

Of note for this clone: The gene symbols are mouse symbols. The read halts 1 residue ahead of the CDR3 end, with the missing end drawn from the germline J gene. Other nucleotide sequences from this sample produce the same CDR3. The chain joins TRBV26 to TRBJ1-1, with D unclear. The germline V gene has CDR1 KGHPV and CDR2 FQNQEV (reference sequence). The V gene lost 3 bases and the J gene lost 1 base, with 6 bases spanning the gap. The CDR3 spans 13 residues. The CDR3 loop reads CASSLGQNTEVFF. CDR3 DNA (partial): TGTGCCAGCAGTCTAGGGCAAAACACAGAAGTCTTC.

In regard to this clone: Mouse germline and gene names are used. The CDR3 goes on 1 residue after the read ends, and that part is filled in from the germline J gene. The chain is built from TRBV5 and TRBJ2-1; TRBD2 matches at 10 bases. Germline CDR1 LGHNA, CDR2 YNLKQL (reference sequence). The CDR3 is 16 residues long. The trim removed 0 bases at V and 7 bases at J, leaving 6 bases unmatched. CDR3 loop: CASSQEDWGARAEQFF. CDR3 DNA (partial): TGTGCCAGCAGCCAAGAAGACTGGGGGGCAAGGGCTGAGCAGTTC.

To note about this clone: Mouse germline and gene names are used. Read sequence stops 1 residue before the CDR3 end, and the germline J gene provides the missing end. The rearrangement links TRBV12-2 to TRBJ2-7, with 10 bases identical to TRBD1. Germline V lookup: CDR1 SGHLS, CDR2 HYDKME. This CDR3 spans 14 amino acids. Trimming at V came to 2 bases and at J to 4 bases, leaving 4 bases not matched to a gene. The CDR3 reads CASSPLDRGYEQYF. Partial CDR3 DNA: TGTGCCAGCTCTCCCTTGGACAGGGGGTATGAACAGTAC. The full variable domain, with the rest looked up from reference TRBV12-2 and TRBJ2-7, is NSGVVQSPRYIIKGKGERSILKCIPISGHLSVAWYQQTQGQELKFFIQHYDKMERDKGNLPSRFSVQQFDDYHSEMNMSALELEDSAVYFCASSPLDRGYEQYFGPGTRLTVL.